These 14 T cell receptor beta chains came from one sample sequenced in a study of blood T cell repertoires in COVID-19. Libraries were prepared by immunoSEQ multiplex PCR; TCRdb keeps only in-frame clonotypes and omits some of them. The sample includes some 250,000 clones, 91% seen only once; the top ten take 1.2%. The specimen sequenced was PBMCs or T cells enriched from blood (not recorded which). The origin of the receptors is a human donor in a cohort exposed to, infected with or recovered from COVID-19 (not recorded which). The donor label of this sample is uncertain.

This clone was detected a few times. The genes are TRBV25-1 and TRBJ2-7; D might be TRBD1 (8 bases). The CDR3 length is 16 residues. Germline V gene lookup returns CDR1 MGHDK and CDR2 SYGVNS. The V gene lost 6 bases and the J gene lost 3 bases, with 21 bases spanning the gap. The CDR3 region has the DNA TGTGCCAGCAGCAAACAGGGGGGGCCCCCCTACTACGAGCAGTACTTC. Translation: CASSKQGGPPYYEQYF.

The V call is TRBV14, the J call TRBJ2-1; tentative D call: TRBD1 (6 bases). Per germline, CDR1 SGHDN and CDR2 FVKESK. The CDR3 spans 15 residues. The V gene lost 2 bases and the J gene lost 3 bases, with 11 bases spanning the gap. For the CDR3, the DNA is TGTGCCAGCAGCCAAACGGGACAACTCTACAATGAGCAGTTCTTC. Protein product: CASSQTGQLYNEQFF. The full variable domain, its missing parts supplied by reference TRBV14 and TRBJ2-1, is EAGVTQFPSHSVIEKGQTVTLRCDPISGHDNLYWYRRVMGKEIKFLLHFVKESKQDESGMPNNRFLAERTGGTYSTLKVQPAELEDSGVYFCASSQTGQLYNEQFFGPGTRLTVL.

Concerning this clone itself: Mismatch with germline at one junction end may stem from a read error. This chain joins TRBV29-1 and TRBJ2-7; 7 positions match TRBD1. The germline gives CDR1 SQVTM, CDR2 ANQGSEA. CDR3 size: 12 residues. The CDR3 DNA reads TGCAGCGCGACAGGGTATGATGGGGTGCTGGACTTC. It codes for CSATGYDGVLDF.

This sequence joins TRBV7-3 and TRBJ2-1; perhaps TRBD2 as D (6 bases). V lost 5 bases and J lost 5, with 10 bases in between. This CDR3 is built from 13 residues. Germline-derived CDR1 and CDR2 are SGHTA and FQGTGA. CDR3: CASSPGGHNEQFF. The CDR3 nucleotides read TGTGCCAGCAGCCCCGGGGGTCACAATGAGCAGTTCTTC.

This clone was observed a handful of times. The V gene is TRBV19, the J gene TRBJ2-7; a possible D gene is TRBD2 (6 bases). The germline V gene encodes CDR1 LNHDA and CDR2 SQIVND (reference sequence). The CDR3 sequence is 17 residues long. The V gene lost 2 bases and the J gene lost 2 bases, with 19 bases spanning the gap. CDR3 sequence: CASSIRAGTAETYEQYF. CDR3 coding DNA: TGTGCCAGTAGTATACGTGCCGGGACTGCTGAAACCTACGAGCAGTACTTC.

The chain links TRBV10-3 to TRBJ2-6; D is unresolved. CDR3 length: 16 residues. The V end lost 3 bases, the J end lost 2 bases, and 11 bases lay between the germline ends. Germline loops: CDR1 ENHRY, CDR2 SYGVKD. The CDR3 DNA is TGTGCCATCAGTGATAGTCGATTACCTGGGGCCAACGTCCTGACTTTC. Residues: CAISDSRLPGANVLTF.

This clone was found a few times. V is TRBV5-4 and J is TRBJ2-7; 11 bases fit TRBD2. CDR3 size: 15 residues. Per germline, CDR1 SGHNT and CDR2 YYREEE (reference sequence). The V gene end was trimmed by 10 bases and the J gene end by 5 bases; junction bases not matched to a gene: 14. This chain's CDR3 is CAAAGGGLAVDEQYF. The CDR3 nucleotides are TGTGCCGCAGCTGGCGGGGGACTAGCGGTCGACGAGCAGTACTTC.

This clone was seen a few times. V and J are TRBV10-1 and TRBJ1-3; maybe TRBD1 (6 bases). CDR3 length equals 14 residues. The V gene lost 7 bases and the J gene lost 2 bases, with 12 bases spanning the gap. Germline CDR1 WNHNN, CDR2 SYGVQD (reference sequence). For the CDR3, the DNA is TGCGCCAGCAACCCAGGGGTCGCTGGAAACACCATATATTTT. Its protein is CASNPGVAGNTIYF.

The gene calls are TRBV5-5 and TRBJ2-7; 7 bases are a match to TRBD1. From germline, CDR1 is SGHKS and CDR2 YYEKEE (reference sequence). V was clipped by 3 bases and J by 6 bases; unmatched bases: 9. The CDR3 is 14 amino acids. CDR3: CASSWTGSVSEQYF. The CDR3 nucleotides read TGTGCCAGCAGCTGGACAGGTAGCGTTTCCGAGCAGTACTTC. Based on the CDR3 plus reference TRBV5-5 and TRBJ2-7, the full variable domain is DAGVTQSPTHLIKTRGQQVTLRCSPISGHKSVSWYQQVLGQGPQFIFQYYEKEERGRGNFPDRFSARQFPNYSSELNVNALLLGDSALYLCASSWTGSVSEQYFGPGTRLTVT.

The chain carries TRBV7-9 and TRBJ1-2, with D possibly being TRBD1 (5 bases). Germline assignment: CDR1 SEHNR and CDR2 FQNEAQ (reference sequence). This CDR3 is 12 amino acids long. V was pared by 5 bases and J by 2 bases, with 6 bases between. The CDR3 DNA reads as TGTGCCAGCAGCCAGGGCAACTATGGCTACACCTTC. This translates into CASSQGNYGYTF.

Of note for this clone: Other DNA sequences of this sample code for an identical CDR3. This chain joins TRBV30 and TRBJ2-7; 9 bases agree with TRBD1. Germline V CDR1 and CDR2: GTSNPN, SVGIG (reference sequence). The J segment lost 3 bases and the V segment lost 5 bases, leaving 2 bases of the junction unmatched. This CDR3 is built from 12 residues. CDR3 sequence reads: CAWSGQGYEQYF. In nucleotides, the CDR3 is TGTGCCTGGTCGGGACAGGGCTACGAGCAGTACTTC.

As regards this clone: Other DNA variants within this sample encode the same CDR3. The chain is built from TRBV5-1 and TRBJ2-3, with 11 bases aligning to TRBD2. The CDR3 extends over 16 amino acids. Germline values: CDR1 SGHRS, CDR2 YFSETQ. V was pared by 0 bases and J by 3 bases, with 3 bases of the junction left unmatched. In DNA, the CDR3 is TGCGCCAGCAGCTTGGATCTAGCGGGGGGTACAGATACGCAGTATTTT. It translates to CASSLDLAGGTDTQYF.

The table lists this clone with a count of one. V is TRBV6-5 and J is TRBJ1-4; 7 nucleotides align to TRBD1. The V gene end was trimmed by 0 bases and the J gene end by 6 bases; junction bases not matched to a gene: 7. Germline V gene data show CDR1 as MNHEY and CDR2 as SVGAGI. CDR3 length: 16 amino acids. CDR3 sequence reads: CASSYSSRGQDEKLFF. CDR3 in DNA: TGTGCCAGCAGTTACTCCTCTAGGGGGCAGGATGAAAAACTGTTTTTT.

The rearrangement uses TRBV25-1 and TRBJ2-7, with D perhaps TRBD1 (6 bases). Per the germline V gene, CDR1 is MGHDK and CDR2 is SYGVNS. CDR3 size: 14 residues. V shed 2 bases and J shed 0 bases, with 8 bases lying between them. The DNA of the CDR3 is TGTGCCAGCAGTGAACAGGGGAGCTCCTACGAGCAGTACTTC. Residues: CASSEQGSSYEQYF.